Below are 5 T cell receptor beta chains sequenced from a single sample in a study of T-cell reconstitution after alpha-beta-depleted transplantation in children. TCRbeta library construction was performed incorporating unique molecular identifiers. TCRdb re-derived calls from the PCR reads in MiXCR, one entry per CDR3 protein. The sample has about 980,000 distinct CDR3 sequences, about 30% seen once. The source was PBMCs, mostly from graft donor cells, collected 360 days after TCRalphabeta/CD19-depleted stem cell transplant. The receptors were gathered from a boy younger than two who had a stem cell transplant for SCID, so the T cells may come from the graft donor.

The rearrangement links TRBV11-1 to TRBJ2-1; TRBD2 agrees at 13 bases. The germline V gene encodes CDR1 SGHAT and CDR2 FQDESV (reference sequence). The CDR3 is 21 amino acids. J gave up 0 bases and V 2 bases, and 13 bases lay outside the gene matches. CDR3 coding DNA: TGTGCCAGCAGCTTAATCCCGGGGACTAGCGGGGTGCAGAGCTCCTACAATGAGCAGTTCTTC. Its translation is CASSLIPGTSGVQSSYNEQFF.

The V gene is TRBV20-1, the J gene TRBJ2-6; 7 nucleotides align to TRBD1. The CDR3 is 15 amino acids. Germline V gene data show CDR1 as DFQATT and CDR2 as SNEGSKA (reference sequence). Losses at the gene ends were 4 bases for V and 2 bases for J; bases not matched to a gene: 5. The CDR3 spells CSANSGGTGANVLTF. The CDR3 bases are TGCAGTGCTAATTCAGGGGGAACTGGGGCCAACGTCCTGACTTTC.

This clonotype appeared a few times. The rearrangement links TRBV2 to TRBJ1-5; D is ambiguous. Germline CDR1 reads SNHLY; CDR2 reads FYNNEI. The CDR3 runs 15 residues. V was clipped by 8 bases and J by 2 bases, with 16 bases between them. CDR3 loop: CASATYSTGNQPQHF. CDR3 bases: TGTGCCAGCGCGACATACTCAACAGGCAATCAGCCCCAGCATTTT.

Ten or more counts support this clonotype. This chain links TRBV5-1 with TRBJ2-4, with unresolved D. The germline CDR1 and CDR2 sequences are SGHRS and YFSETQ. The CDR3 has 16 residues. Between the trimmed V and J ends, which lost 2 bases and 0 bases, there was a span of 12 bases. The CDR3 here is CASSFGLPIAKNIQYF. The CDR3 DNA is TGCGCCAGCAGCTTTGGGTTGCCGATAGCCAAAAACATTCAGTACTTC. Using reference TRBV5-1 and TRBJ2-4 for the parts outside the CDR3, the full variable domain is KAGVTQTPRYLIKTRGQQVTLSCSPISGHRSVSWYQQTPGQGLQFLFEYFSETQRNKGNFPGRFSGRQFSNSRSEMNVSTLELGDSALYLCASSFGLPIAKNIQYFGAGTRLSVL.

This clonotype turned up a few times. CDR3 loop: CASSFLAGGTNEQFF. The DNA for the CDR3 is TGCGCCAGCAGCTTCCTAGCGGGGGGAACAAATGAGCAGTTCTTC. The gene calls are TRBV5-1 and TRBJ2-1; 11 positions match TRBD2. The V and J ends lost 2 bases and 7 bases, in that order; junction bases with no gene match: 5. The CDR3 consists of 15 residues. Per the germline V gene, CDR1 is SGHRS and CDR2 is YFSETQ.